These 12 T cell receptor beta chains were all obtained from the same sample, sequenced in a study of OX40 agonist ivuxolimab in advanced cancers. Data came from immunoSEQ multiplex PCR; TCRdb stores just in-frame clones and leaves some out. The sample holds more than 80,000 clones, less than 95% seen once. This specimen was CD4+ or CD8+ T cells sorted from blood, taken in a trial of the OX40 agonist ivuxolimab. These receptors were obtained from an adult with an advanced solid tumor such as melanoma, head and neck, liver or kidney cancer.

The chain links TRBV2 to TRBJ1-4; D is undetermined. Germline assignment: CDR1 SNHLY and CDR2 FYNNEI. Trimming removed 7 bases at V and 8 bases at J, with 17 bases between. The CDR3 spans 14 residues. The CDR3 DNA follows: TGTGCCAGCATCTCCGGGGTGGCAGTAGAAAAACTGTTTTTT. Its protein product is CASISGVAVEKLFF.

The chain recombines TRBV18 with TRBJ1-5; D is undetermined. CDR3 length: 15 amino acids. Looked up from germline, CDR1 is KGHSH and CDR2 is LQKENI. Trimming removed 3 bases from V and 3 bases from J, with 12 bases in between. As DNA, the CDR3 is TGTGCCAGCTCACCCCTCGGACTAAACAATCAGCCCCAGCATTTT. Its protein is CASSPLGLNNQPQHF. Full variable domain (missing parts from reference TRBV18 and TRBJ1-5): NAGVMQNPRHLVRRRGQEARLRCSPMKGHSHVYWYRQLPEEGLKFMVYLQKENIIDESGMPKERFSAEFPKEGPSILRIQQVVRGDSAAYFCASSPLGLNNQPQHFGDGTRLSIL.

J is TRBJ2-5 and V is TRBV28, with 7 bases fitting TRBD2. Germline lookup yields CDR1 MDHEN and CDR2 SYDVKM. V trimming: 3 bases; J trimming: 4 bases; junction bases outside the gene matches: 17. The CDR3 sequence is 18 residues long. DNA for the CDR3: TGTGCCAGCAGTTTCTCCGTTCTAAGGAGGGAGGGCGGAGAGACCCAGTACTTC. Translated: CASSFSVLRREGGETQYF.

The J gene is TRBJ2-7, the V gene TRBV30; 7 nucleotides match TRBD2. The V gene's germline CDR1 is GTSNPN and CDR2 SVGIG (reference sequence). After removal of 3 bases from V and 2 bases from J, the junction contained 7 bases not matched to a gene. The CDR3 contains 14 residues. The CDR3 loop is CAWRTASGPYEQYF. The CDR3 coding sequence is TGTGCCTGGAGGACGGCTAGCGGACCCTACGAGCAGTACTTC.

The chain combines TRBV28 with TRBJ1-3; 12 nucleotides line up with TRBD1. Unmatched junction bases numbered 5, after V lost 5 bases and J lost 0 bases. Germline-derived CDR1 and CDR2 are MDHEN and SYDVKM. The CDR3 contains 17 residues. The CDR3 region has the DNA TGTGCCAGCAGTCTAGGGACAGGGGGCCCCTCTGGAAACACCATATATTTT. Its translation: CASSLGTGGPSGNTIYF.

The rearrangement joins TRBV19 to TRBJ1-2, with a tentative D call TRBD1 (5 bases). The CDR3 is 13 amino acids. The germline V gene encodes CDR1 LNHDA and CDR2 SQIVND (reference sequence). Deletions cut 4 bases from V and 4 bases from J, with 10 bases between. CDR3 sequence (DNA): TGTGCCAGTAGTAGGGACGGAGCCTATGGCTACACCTTC. Protein product: CASSRDGAYGYTF. Supplemented by reference TRBV19 and TRBJ1-2, the full variable domain reads DGGITQSPKYLFRKEGQNVTLSCEQNLNHDAMYWYRQDPGQGLRLIYYSQIVNDFQKGDIAEGYSVSREKKESFPLTVTSAQKNPTAFYLCASSRDGAYGYTFGSGTRLTVV.

The V and J genes are TRBV7-2 and TRBJ2-1; 10 bases fit TRBD2. Germline-derived CDR1 and CDR2 are SGHTA and FQGNSA. The length of the CDR3 is 15 residues. V was pared by 5 bases and J by 6 bases, with 7 bases of the junction left unmatched. For the CDR3, the DNA is TGTGCCAGCAGCCTTTCTAGCGGGAGTACCAATGAGCAGTTCTTC. Its protein is CASSLSSGSTNEQFF.

CDR3 protein: CASSPRVGAVTEAFF. CDR3 bases: TGCGCCAGCAGCCCTAGGGTGGGGGCGGTCACTGAAGCTTTCTTT. The rearrangement joins TRBV5-1 to TRBJ1-1, with D possibly TRBD1 on 6 matching bases. V was trimmed by 4 bases and J by 4 bases, leaving 17 bases between them. The CDR3 runs 15 residues. CDR1 and CDR2 (germline): SGHRS, YFSETQ.

The chain combines TRBV6-5 with TRBJ1-1; TRBD1 aligns across 12 bases. Germline V gives CDR1 MNHEY, CDR2 SVGAGI. This CDR3 region has 15 residues. V was pared by 6 bases and J by 3 bases, with 5 bases of the junction left unmatched. The CDR3 DNA is TGTGCCAGCAGGGCCGGGACAGGGGGCTACACTGAAGCTTTCTTT. Translated, it gives CASRAGTGGYTEAFF.

The count of this clone is one. The chain couples TRBV28 to TRBJ2-7, with TRBD2 matching over 10 bases. Trimming at V came to 5 bases and at J to 1 base, leaving 8 bases not matched to a gene. Germline assignment: CDR1 MDHEN and CDR2 SYDVKM. The CDR3 has 16 amino acids. As DNA, the CDR3 is TGTGCCAGCAGTAGAACCGGGACTAGCGTGTCCTACGAGCAGTACTTC. Translated, it gives CASSRTGTSVSYEQYF.

The rearrangement links TRBV30 to TRBJ2-3; the D is unclear. V lost 0 bases and J lost 4, with 5 bases in between. The CDR3 has 12 residues. CDR1 and CDR2 (germline): GTSNPN, SVGIG (reference sequence). As DNA, the CDR3 is TGTGCCTGGAGTGTACTTGCAGATACGCAGTATTTT. Its protein product is CAWSVLADTQYF.

Only one count was recorded for this clone. The chain uses TRBV5-1 and TRBJ2-5; TRBD1 matches at 10 bases. This CDR3 is built from 14 residues. The V gene end was trimmed by 4 bases and the J gene end by 5 bases; junction bases not matched to a gene: 5. Looked up from germline, CDR1 is SGHRS and CDR2 is YFSETQ. CDR3 in DNA: TGCGCCAGCAGCGACCGACAGGGGGCCGAGACCCAGTACTTC. This gives the protein CASSDRQGAETQYF.